This TCR beta chain is from a study of identical twins. Study-wide findings and caveats: Beta clonotypes that were abundant in cord blood contained fewer insertions, a pattern absent from memory repertoires. Instead of following the same donors, the conclusions were based on cross-sectional statistical analysis. The models gave estimates that fell short of the out-of-frame TCR alpha sharing seen in monozygotic twins.

This clonotype was seen many times. Its antigen is unknown. cDNA molecules carried unique molecular identifiers, and template switching added a universal primer site. Each CDR3 protein gets one entry after TCRdb re-called the 5' RACE reads with MiXCR. The table has approximately 680,000 distinct CDR3 sequences, roughly 6.6% seen once. The CDR3 has 12 residues. Germline CDR1 is SGHDT and CDR2 is YYEEEE. V lost 4 bases and J 3 bases, leaving 7 bases between the germline ends. These same records also appear under a second study, on yellow fever vaccine responses in identical twins.

Source material: PBMCs. This chain uses TRBV5-6 with TRBJ1-1, with D hard to call. The receptor's source is a woman aged 18-35 years in good health. The CDR3 nucleotides read TGTGCCAGCAGCCGGAGGTACACTGAAGCTTTCTTT. This translates into CASSRRYTEAFF.